The present entry profiles one T cell receptor (beta chain) with its context. No antigen is known for it. The data were taken from a study of cytomegalovirus exposure and HLA in healthy donors. This PCR relied on a set of 60 Vbeta primers and 13 Jbeta primers. The table came from immunoSEQ multiplex PCR; TCRdb's copy has only in-frame clones and leaves some out. This table lists fewer than 110,000 clones. Regarding the study as a whole: TCR beta chains numbering under 200 were designated cytomegalovirus-associated. A later analysis found common viral pathogens apparently linked to several of the most significant clusters. It has been reported that TCR beta sequences accurately predicted the HLA-A and HLA-B alleles of most subjects.

V shed 1 base and J shed 1 base, with 8 bases lying between them. The CDR3 runs to 14 residues. Germline assignment: CDR1 SGHTA and CDR2 FQGNSA. The source material was PBMCs. This sequence originates from a middle-aged man in good health and CMV-seronegative. The J gene is TRBJ2-7, the V gene TRBV7-2; D unclear. The CDR3 protein is CASSLVTASYEQYF. CDR3 bases: TGTGCCAGCAGCTTAGTTACAGCATCCTACGAGCAGTACTTC.